Each of the 19 T cell receptor beta chains below was sequenced from the same sample in a study of blood T cell repertoires in COVID-19 (dated by TCRdb to between 2020 and 2021). Library prep was done by the immunoSEQ multiplex PCR assay. Here the immuneACCESS table is served through TCRdb, limited to in-frame sequences with V and J called. Missing clones are a known gap in these copies; in checked studies unresolved V genes cover under half, and the rest lacks a known reason. This sample gives around 330,000 clones in total; roughly nine tenths of them show up just once. The ten largest clones take up roughly 2.6% of the sample. The specimen was PBMCs or T cells enriched from blood (not recorded which). Every receptor here comes from a man aged 60 to 69 who had recovered from COVID-19.

On this clone itself: At one end the junction does not follow the germline gene, possibly because of a read error. This rearrangement joins TRBV19 to TRBJ1-6; D is perhaps TRBD1 (6 bases). This CDR3 is built from 15 residues. Germline assignment: CDR1 LNHDA and CDR2 SQIVND (reference sequence). The DNA for the CDR3 is TGTGCCAGCAGTAGGGGGGGCAGGGCGAATTCACCCCTCCACTTT. It codes for CASSRGGRANSPLHF.

The chain couples TRBV9 to TRBJ2-7, with TRBD1 identical over 8 bases. The CDR3 is 14 residues long. In germline, CDR1 is SGDLS, CDR2 YYNGEE. V lost 2 bases and J lost 5; bases outside the gene matches: 6. CDR3 sequence reads: CASSVTTGDDEQYF. CDR3 nucleotides: TGTGCCAGCAGCGTGACGACAGGGGACGACGAGCAGTACTTC.

The chain recombines TRBV6-2 or TRBV6-3 with TRBJ1-2; TRBD1 matches at 7 bases. J lost 6 bases, V lost 5 bases, and 6 bases had no gene match. Germline values: CDR1 MNHEY, CDR2 SVGEGT. This CDR3 comprises 13 residues. For the CDR3, the DNA is TGTGCCAGCAGTCCCCAGGGGGTCCATGGCTACACCTTC. It codes for CASSPQGVHGYTF.

This chain connects TRBV30 to TRBJ2-3; D is ambiguous. There are 12 residues in the CDR3. The germline V gene has CDR1 GTSNPN and CDR2 SVGIG (reference sequence). V lost 2 bases and J 0 bases, leaving 3 bases between the germline ends. The CDR3 nucleotides are TGTGCCTGGAGTCGTAGCACAGATACGCAGTATTTT. Its translation: CAWSRSTDTQYF.

In its sample, this clone was seen once. This sequence joins TRBV6-5 and TRBJ1-2, with D perhaps matching TRBD1 (6 bases). Germline V gene data show CDR1 as MNHEY and CDR2 as SVGAGI. The CDR3 sequence is 13 residues long. Trimming removed 6 bases at V and 2 bases at J, with 10 bases between. CDR3 nucleotide sequence: TGTGCCAGCAGACCCGGACAGAACTATGGCTACACCTTC. It codes for CASRPGQNYGYTF.

The V gene is TRBV27, the J gene TRBJ1-1, with TRBD1 matching 11 bases. Per the germline V gene, CDR1 is MNHEY and CDR2 is SMNVEV (reference sequence). Trimming removed 5 bases from V and 4 bases from J; junction bases left unmatched: 3. The CDR3 is 14 residues long. The CDR3 region is CASSVDRGRTEAFF. The CDR3 coding sequence is TGTGCCAGCAGTGTGGACAGGGGGCGCACTGAAGCTTTCTTT.

The rearrangement joins TRBV29-1 to TRBJ2-5; possible D gene TRBD2, 5 bases. This CDR3 region has 13 residues. CDR1 is SQVTM, CDR2 ANQGSEA, per germline. V dropped 3 bases and J dropped 4 bases, with 12 bases sitting between them. The CDR3 nucleotides are TGCAGCGTTGATGGGGAGTTTCGAGAGACCCAGTACTTC. It translates to CSVDGEFRETQYF.

This sequence joins TRBV30 and TRBJ2-5, with TRBD2 as a possible D gene (6 bases). Germline CDR1 reads GTSNPN; CDR2 reads SVGIG (reference sequence). V was shortened by 0 bases and J by 7 bases, with 12 bases between the two germline ends. The CDR3 sequence is 13 residues long. CDR3 nucleotide sequence: TGTGCCTGGAGTGTACGGGCGGAGGGGACCCAGTACTTC. As protein: CAWSVRAEGTQYF.

The chain uses TRBV2 and TRBJ1-6, with 7 bases that match TRBD1. Germline CDR1 and CDR2: SNHLY and FYNNEI. V dropped 7 bases and J dropped 6; count of bases not matched to a gene: 6. The CDR3 spans 14 residues. The CDR3: CASTPGQPNSPLHF. The CDR3 DNA sequence: TGTGCCAGCACTCCGGGACAGCCTAATTCACCCCTCCACTTT. The full variable domain, with the rest looked up from reference TRBV2 and TRBJ1-6, is EPEVTQTPSHQVTQMGQEVILRCVPISNHLYFYWYRQILGQKVEFLVSFYNNEISEKSEIFDDQFSVERPDGSNFTLKIRSTKLEDSAMYFCASTPGQPNSPLHFGNGTRLTVT.

This clone was seen only once. The genes are TRBV3-1 (or the pseudogene TRBV3-2) and TRBJ2-2, with 8 bases matching TRBD2. Germline V gives CDR1 LGHDT, CDR2 YNNKEL (reference sequence). V lost 0 bases and J lost 1; bases outside the gene matches: 7. The length of the CDR3 is 18 residues. CDR3 bases: TGTGCCAGCAGCCAAGATCGGGGGGGCGTACGGAACACCGGGGAGCTGTTTTTT. Protein product: CASSQDRGGVRNTGELFF.

The CDR3 DNA follows: TGTGCCAGCAGTTGGGGAGCGGAGGTAGCGGAGTCCTACAATGAGCAGTTCTTC. Translation gives CASSWGAEVAESYNEQFF. The genes are TRBV27 and TRBJ2-1; the D gene is possibly TRBD2 (6 bases). The V end was cut by 4 bases, the J end by 1 base, with 20 bases between. This CDR3 has 18 amino acids. Germline V gene lookup returns CDR1 MNHEY and CDR2 SMNVEV (reference sequence).

On this clone: One junction end does not reproduce the germline sequence, and a read error may be involved. The V gene is TRBV5-1, the J gene TRBJ2-6, with TRBD2 as a possible D gene (7 bases). This CDR3 has 15 amino acids. Germline CDR1 SGHRS, CDR2 YFSETQ. Here the CDR3 reads CARSRGGAGANVLTF. The CDR3 nucleotides are TGCGCCCGCAGCCGAGGGGGGGCTGGGGCCAACGTCCTGACTTTC.

V usage is TRBV29-1 and J usage is TRBJ2-7; 7 bases match TRBD1. CDR1 and CDR2 (germline): SQVTM, ANQGSEA. This CDR3 spans 15 amino acids. The ends lost 6 bases at V and 3 bases at J; junction bases unmatched: 14. For the CDR3, the DNA is TGCAGCGTCCGACCAGCCCTAGGACAGGACTACGAGCAGTACTTC. Protein product: CSVRPALGQDYEQYF.

This clone was picked up a small number of times. The J gene is TRBJ1-6, the V gene TRBV21-1; the table calls TRBD1, which could not be checked here. TRBV21-1 is described as a pseudogene. The CDR3 extends over 14 amino acids. CDR3: CASSIRTATSPLHF. Here the CDR3 DNA reads TGTGCCAGCAGCATTCGGACAGCAACTTCACCCCTCCACTTT.

This rearrangement joins TRBV10-1 to TRBJ2-1, with TRBD2 matching over 11 bases. The CDR3 length is 14 residues. CDR1 is WNHNN, CDR2 SYGVQD, per germline (reference sequence). Trimming cost V 3 bases and J 7 bases; bases outside gene matches: 2. The CDR3 protein is CASSETSGRNEQFF. In DNA form, the CDR3 reads TGCGCCAGCAGTGAAACTAGCGGGAGAAATGAGCAGTTCTTC.

The V and J genes are TRBV19 and TRBJ1-6, with 7 positions matching TRBD1. With 2 bases clipped from V and 5 bases from J, the junction kept 6 bases outside the gene matches. CDR3 length equals 16 residues. Germline values: CDR1 LNHDA, CDR2 SQIVND (reference sequence). The CDR3 bases are TGTGCCAGTAGTATAAGTACGACAGGGAATAATTCACCCCTCCACTTT. Protein product: CASSISTTGNNSPLHF.

This chain connects TRBV7-3 to TRBJ2-4; 9 nucleotides line up with TRBD2. The CDR3 is 17 amino acids. V gave up 4 bases and J gave up 7 bases; unmatched junction bases: 14. Germline V gene lookup returns CDR1 SGHTA and CDR2 FQGTGA. The CDR3 spells CASSSVRGGAVDNIQYF. The DNA for the CDR3 is TGTGCCAGCAGCTCCGTGCGCGGGGGGGCCGTCGACAACATTCAGTACTTC.

CDR3 DNA sequence: TGTGCCAGTAGTACCCTCATTTCTAGCGAAAGCACAGATACGCAGTATTTT. It yields the protein CASSTLISSESTDTQYF. The chain couples TRBV19 to TRBJ2-3; possible D gene TRBD2, 6 bases. V lost 4 bases and J lost 0, with 17 bases in between. CDR3 length: 17 residues. Germline lookup yields CDR1 LNHDA and CDR2 SQIVND (reference sequence).

The rearrangement uses TRBV5-1 and TRBJ2-6; D possibly corresponds to TRBD1 (5 bases). The CDR3 has 17 residues. The V end lost 7 bases, the J end lost 1 base, and 18 bases lay between the germline ends. Germline V lookup: CDR1 SGHRS, CDR2 YFSETQ. The CDR3 sequence is CASGRGDEVSGANVLTF. The CDR3 bases are TGCGCCAGCGGTAGGGGCGACGAGGTTTCTGGGGCCAACGTCCTGACTTTC.